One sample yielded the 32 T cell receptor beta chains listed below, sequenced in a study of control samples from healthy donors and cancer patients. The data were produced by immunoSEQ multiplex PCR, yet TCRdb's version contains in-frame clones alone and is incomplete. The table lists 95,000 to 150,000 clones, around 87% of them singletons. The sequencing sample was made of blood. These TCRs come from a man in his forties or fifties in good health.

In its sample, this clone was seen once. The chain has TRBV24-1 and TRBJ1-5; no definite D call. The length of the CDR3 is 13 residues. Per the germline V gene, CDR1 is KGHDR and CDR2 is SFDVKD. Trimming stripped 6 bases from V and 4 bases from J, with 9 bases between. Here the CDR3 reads CATSSFGNQPQHF. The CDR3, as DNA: TGTGCCACCAGTTCGTTCGGGAATCAGCCCCAGCATTTT.

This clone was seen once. The CDR3: CASGSGDTQYF. CDR3 sequence (DNA): TGTGCCAGCGGGTCCGGAGATACGCAGTATTTT. The chain carries TRBV7-9 and TRBJ2-3; D ambiguous. V lost 8 bases and J 5 bases, leaving 8 bases between the germline ends. The V gene's germline CDR1 is SEHNR and CDR2 FQNEAQ (reference sequence). This CDR3 spans 11 amino acids.

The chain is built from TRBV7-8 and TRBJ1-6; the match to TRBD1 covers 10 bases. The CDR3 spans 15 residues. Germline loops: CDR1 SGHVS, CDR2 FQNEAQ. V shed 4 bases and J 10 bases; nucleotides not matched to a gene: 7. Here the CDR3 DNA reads TGTGCCAGCAGCTCGGACAGGGGGTCTGACTCACCCCTCCACTTT. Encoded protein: CASSSDRGSDSPLHF.

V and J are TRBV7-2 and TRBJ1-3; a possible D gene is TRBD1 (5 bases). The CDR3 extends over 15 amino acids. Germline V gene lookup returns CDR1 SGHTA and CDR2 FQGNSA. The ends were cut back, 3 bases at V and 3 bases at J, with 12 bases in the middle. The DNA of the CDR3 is TGTGCCAGCAGCTTGCAAAGTGGGGGTGGAAACACCATATATTTT. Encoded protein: CASSLQSGGGNTIYF.

The DNA of the CDR3 is TGTGCCAGTAGTATCTCCGCGCGGGGCACTGAAGCTTTCTTT. This translates into CASSISARGTEAFF. V and J are TRBV19 and TRBJ1-1; D is unresolved. Trimming pared 3 bases from V and 4 bases from J, leaving 12 bases between. The germline V gene encodes CDR1 LNHDA and CDR2 SQIVND (reference sequence). This CDR3 is 14 amino acids long.

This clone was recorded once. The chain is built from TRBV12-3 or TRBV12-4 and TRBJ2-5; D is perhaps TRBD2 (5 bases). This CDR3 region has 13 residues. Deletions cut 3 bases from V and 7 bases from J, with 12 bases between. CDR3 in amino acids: CASSLVGRGTQYF. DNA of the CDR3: TGTGCCAGCAGTTTGGTAGGACGGGGGACCCAGTACTTC.

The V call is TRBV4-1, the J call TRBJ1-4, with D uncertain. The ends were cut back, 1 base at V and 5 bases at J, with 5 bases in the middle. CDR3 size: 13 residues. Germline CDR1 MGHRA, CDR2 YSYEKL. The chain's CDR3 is CASSQGGNEKLFF. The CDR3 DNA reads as TGCGCCAGCAGCCAAGGGGGAAATGAAAAACTGTTTTTT.

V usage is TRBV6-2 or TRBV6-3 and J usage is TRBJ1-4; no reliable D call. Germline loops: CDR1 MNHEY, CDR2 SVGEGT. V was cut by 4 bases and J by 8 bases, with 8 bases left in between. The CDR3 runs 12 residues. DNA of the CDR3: TGTGCCAGCAGTTCACCGGAAGAAAAACTGTTTTTT. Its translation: CASSSPEEKLFF.

The CDR3: CARSPPGSYNSPLHF. The CDR3 DNA follows: TGTGCCAGAAGCCCCCCGGGCTCCTATAATTCACCCCTCCACTTT. The rearrangement uses TRBV5-3 and TRBJ1-6; unclear D gene. TRBV5-3 is marked as an open reading frame, function uncertain. The CDR3 totals 15 residues. The V gene lost 4 bases and the J gene lost 0 bases, with 8 bases spanning the gap.

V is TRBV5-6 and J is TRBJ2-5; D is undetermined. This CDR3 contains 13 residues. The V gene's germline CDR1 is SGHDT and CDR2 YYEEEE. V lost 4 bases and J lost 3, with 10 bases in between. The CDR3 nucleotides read TGTGCCAGCAGCCCTGGAGTGGAAGAGACCCAGTACTTC. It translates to CASSPGVEETQYF.

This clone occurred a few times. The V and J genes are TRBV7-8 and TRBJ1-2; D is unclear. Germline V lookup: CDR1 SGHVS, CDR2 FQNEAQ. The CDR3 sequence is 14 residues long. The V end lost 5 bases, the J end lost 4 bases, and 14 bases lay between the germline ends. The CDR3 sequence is CASSPTDNLYGYTF. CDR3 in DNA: TGTGCCAGCAGCCCGACTGATAATCTCTATGGCTACACCTTC.

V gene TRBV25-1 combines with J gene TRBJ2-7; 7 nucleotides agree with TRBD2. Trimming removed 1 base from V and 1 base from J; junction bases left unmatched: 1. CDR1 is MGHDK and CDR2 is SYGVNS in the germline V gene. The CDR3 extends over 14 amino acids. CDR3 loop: CASSELGGSYEQYF. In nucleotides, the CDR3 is TGTGCCAGCAGTGAATTGGGAGGGTCCTACGAGCAGTACTTC.

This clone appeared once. CDR3 nucleotides: TGTGCCAGCAGCTTGACACGTGGGCAGGGGGCTGGAAACACCATATATTTT. Translating gives CASSLTRGQGAGNTIYF. V and J are TRBV7-9 and TRBJ1-3, with TRBD1 identical over 7 bases. V lost 3 bases and J lost 2; bases outside the gene matches: 10. The CDR3 has 17 amino acids. CDR1 and CDR2 (germline): SEHNR, FQNEAQ (reference sequence).

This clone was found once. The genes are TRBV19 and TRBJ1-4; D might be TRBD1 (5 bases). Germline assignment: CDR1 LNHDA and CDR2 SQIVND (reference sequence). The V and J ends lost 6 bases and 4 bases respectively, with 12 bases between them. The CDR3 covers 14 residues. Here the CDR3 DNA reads TGTGCCAGTAGACCCGGAGGGGTTAATGAAAAACTGTTTTTT. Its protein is CASRPGGVNEKLFF.

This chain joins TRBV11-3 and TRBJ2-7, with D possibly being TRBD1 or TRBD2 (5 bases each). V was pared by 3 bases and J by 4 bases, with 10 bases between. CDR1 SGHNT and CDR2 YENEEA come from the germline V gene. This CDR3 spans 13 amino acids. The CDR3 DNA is TGTGCCAGCAGCTTTCGAGGGGAATACGAGCAGTACTTC. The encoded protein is CASSFRGEYEQYF.

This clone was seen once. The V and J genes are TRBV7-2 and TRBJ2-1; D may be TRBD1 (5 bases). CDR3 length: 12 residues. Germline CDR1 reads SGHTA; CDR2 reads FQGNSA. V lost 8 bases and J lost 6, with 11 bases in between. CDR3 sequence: CASGAFRNEQFF. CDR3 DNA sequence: TGTGCCAGCGGGGCTTTCCGCAATGAGCAGTTCTTC.

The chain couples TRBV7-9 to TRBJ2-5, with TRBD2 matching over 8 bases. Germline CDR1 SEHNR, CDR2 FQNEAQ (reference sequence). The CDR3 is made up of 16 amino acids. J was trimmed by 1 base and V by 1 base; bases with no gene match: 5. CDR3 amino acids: CASSLVTSGGQETQYF. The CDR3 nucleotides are TGTGCCAGCAGCTTAGTGACCAGCGGGGGCCAAGAGACCCAGTACTTC.

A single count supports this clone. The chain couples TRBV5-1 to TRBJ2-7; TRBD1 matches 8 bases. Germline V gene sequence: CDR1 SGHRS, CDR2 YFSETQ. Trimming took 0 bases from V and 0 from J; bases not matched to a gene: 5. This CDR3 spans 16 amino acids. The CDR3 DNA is TGCGCCAGCAGCTTGGCCGGGACAGGAGCCTCCTACGAGCAGTACTTC. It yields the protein CASSLAGTGASYEQYF.

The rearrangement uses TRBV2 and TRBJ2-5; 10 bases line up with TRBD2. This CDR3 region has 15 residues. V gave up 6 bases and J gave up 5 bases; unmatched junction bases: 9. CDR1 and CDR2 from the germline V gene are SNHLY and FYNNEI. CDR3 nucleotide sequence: TGTGCCAGCAGACTTAGCGGGGGGATTGATGAGACCCAGTACTTC. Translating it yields CASRLSGGIDETQYF.

CDR3 bases: TGCGCCAGCAGCCAAGAAGAGGGGACAGGGGGCTACGAGCAGTACTTC. It yields the protein CASSQEEGTGGYEQYF. The chain has TRBV4-1 and TRBJ2-7, with TRBD1 identical over 11 bases. Germline CDR1 reads MGHRA; CDR2 reads YSYEKL. Trimming cost V 0 bases and J 3 bases; bases outside gene matches: 4. The CDR3 is made up of 16 amino acids.

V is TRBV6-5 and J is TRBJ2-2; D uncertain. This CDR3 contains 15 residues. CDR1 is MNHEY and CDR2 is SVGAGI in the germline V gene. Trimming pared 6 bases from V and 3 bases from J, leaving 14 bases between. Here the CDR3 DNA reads TGTGCCAGCAGGACGTGGGCAGGATACACCGGGGAGCTGTTTTTT. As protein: CASRTWAGYTGELFF.

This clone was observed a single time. The CDR3 DNA sequence: TGTGCCAGCAGCTTGTTTCAGGGATCGGGAACTAATGAAAAACTGTTTTTT. This translates into CASSLFQGSGTNEKLFF. This rearrangement joins TRBV5-8 to TRBJ1-4; tentative D call: TRBD1 (5 bases). Trimming took off 1 base at V and 1 base at J, with 14 bases between the two ends. Germline V gene lookup returns CDR1 SGHTS and CDR2 YDEGEE. This CDR3 has 17 amino acids.

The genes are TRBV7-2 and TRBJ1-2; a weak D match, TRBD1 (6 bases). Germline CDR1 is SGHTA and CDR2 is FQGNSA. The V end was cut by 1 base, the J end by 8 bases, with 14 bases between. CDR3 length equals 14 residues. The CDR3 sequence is CASSLDGGRAGYTF. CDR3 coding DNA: TGTGCCAGCAGCTTAGATGGGGGCAGGGCGGGCTACACCTTC.

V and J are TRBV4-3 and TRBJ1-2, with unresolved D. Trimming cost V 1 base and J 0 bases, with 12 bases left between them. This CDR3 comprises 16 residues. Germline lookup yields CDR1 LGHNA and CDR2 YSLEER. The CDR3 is CASSQGYSGTNYGYTF. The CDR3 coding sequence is TGCGCCAGCAGCCAAGGGTACTCGGGGACTAACTATGGCTACACCTTC.

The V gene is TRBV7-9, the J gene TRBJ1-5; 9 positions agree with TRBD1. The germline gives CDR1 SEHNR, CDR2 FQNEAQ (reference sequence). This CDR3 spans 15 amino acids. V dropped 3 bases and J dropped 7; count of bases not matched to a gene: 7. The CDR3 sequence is CASSLHGQGTQPQHF. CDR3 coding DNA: TGTGCCAGCAGCTTGCACGGACAGGGGACCCAGCCCCAGCATTTT.

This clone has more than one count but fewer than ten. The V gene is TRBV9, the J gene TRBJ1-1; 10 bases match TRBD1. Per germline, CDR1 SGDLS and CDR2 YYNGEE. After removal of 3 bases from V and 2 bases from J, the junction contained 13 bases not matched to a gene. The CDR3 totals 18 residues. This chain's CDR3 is CASSAPSGTGDINTEAFF. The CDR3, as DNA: TGTGCCAGCAGCGCGCCCAGCGGGACAGGGGATATTAACACTGAAGCTTTCTTT.

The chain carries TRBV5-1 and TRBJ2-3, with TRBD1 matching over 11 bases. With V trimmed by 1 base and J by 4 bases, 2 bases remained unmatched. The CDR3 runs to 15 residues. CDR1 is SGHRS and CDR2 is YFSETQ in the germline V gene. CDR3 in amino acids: CASSLRGQGADTQYF. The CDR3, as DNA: TGCGCCAGCAGCTTGAGGGGACAGGGGGCAGATACGCAGTATTTT.

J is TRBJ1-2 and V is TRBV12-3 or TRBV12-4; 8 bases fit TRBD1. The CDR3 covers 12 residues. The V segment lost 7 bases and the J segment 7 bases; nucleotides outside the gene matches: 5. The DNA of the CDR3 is TGTGCCAGCACCTTGGACAGGGTTGGCTACACCTTC. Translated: CASTLDRVGYTF.

Here the CDR3 reads CASSLLGAQTF. The CDR3 DNA is TGTGCCAGCAGCTTGTTGGGGGCGCAGACCTTC. This rearrangement joins TRBV5-6 to TRBJ1-2, with D possibly matching TRBD1 (6 bases). This CDR3 contains 11 residues. V was pared by 1 base and J by 14 bases, with 12 bases between. Germline CDR1 is SGHDT and CDR2 is YYEEEE.

CDR3 in amino acids: CASSLDRGYGYTF. Written as DNA, the CDR3 is TGTGCCAGCAGCTTGGACAGGGGGTATGGCTACACCTTC. J is TRBJ1-2 and V is TRBV7-2, with TRBD1 matching 10 bases. This CDR3 contains 13 residues. Germline loops: CDR1 SGHTA, CDR2 FQGNSA. With 3 bases clipped from V and 5 bases from J, the junction kept 0 bases outside the gene matches.

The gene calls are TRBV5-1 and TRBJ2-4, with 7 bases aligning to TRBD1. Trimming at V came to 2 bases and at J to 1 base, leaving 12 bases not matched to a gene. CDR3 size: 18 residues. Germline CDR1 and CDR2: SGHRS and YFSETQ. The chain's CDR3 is CASSFGPLTGVAKNIQYF. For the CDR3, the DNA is TGCGCCAGCAGCTTCGGGCCCCTAACAGGGGTTGCCAAAAACATTCAGTACTTC.

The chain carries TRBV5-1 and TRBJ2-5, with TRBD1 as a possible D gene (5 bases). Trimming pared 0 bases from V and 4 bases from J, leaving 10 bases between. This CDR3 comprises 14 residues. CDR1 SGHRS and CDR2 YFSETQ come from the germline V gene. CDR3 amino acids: CASSLARQGETQYF. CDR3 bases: TGCGCCAGCAGCTTGGCCCGGCAGGGAGAGACCCAGTACTTC.